The 13 T cell receptor beta chains below were found in one sample sequenced in a study of shared clonotypes between healthy human individuals. Measured with immunoSEQ multiplex PCR; TCRdb has only the in-frame clones, and not every one. The sample has more than 900,000 clones; around three quarters are singletons. Sequencing used memory CD4+ T cells from PBMCs. As for subset: CD45RA-negative fraction. The receptors here all came from a man between 18 and 29 years old in good health. Some clones in this sample may be carry-over from other donors' samples.

The chain uses TRBV28 and TRBJ1-2, with a tentative D call TRBD1 (5 bases). V lost 6 bases, J lost 4 bases, and 15 bases lay in between. The CDR3 runs 14 residues. Germline loops: CDR1 MDHEN, CDR2 SYDVKM. CDR3 region: CASSLGGLVYGYTF. DNA of the CDR3: TGTGCCAGCAGCTTGGGGGGGTTGGTCTATGGCTACACCTTC.

This chain uses TRBV6-5 with TRBJ1-2; no firm D call. Germline V gene lookup returns CDR1 MNHEY and CDR2 SVGAGI. The CDR3 runs to 14 residues. Trimming shortened V by 6 bases and J by 1 base, and 12 bases separated the two germline ends. DNA for the CDR3: TGTGCCAGCAGCCGAGGGCCTTTTAACTATGGCTACACCTTC. Protein sequence: CASSRGPFNYGYTF.

This chain joins TRBV9 and TRBJ1-4; possible D gene TRBD1, 6 bases. CDR1 is SGDLS, CDR2 YYNGEE, per germline. This CDR3 comprises 15 residues. V dropped 4 bases and J dropped 7 bases, with 17 bases sitting between them. The CDR3 bases are TGTGCCAGCAGCACCGAACAGGGATCGGGTGAAAAACTGTTTTTT. It codes for CASSTEQGSGEKLFF. Filled out from reference TRBV9 and TRBJ1-4, the complete variable domain reads DSGVTQTPKHLITATGQRVTLRCSPRSGDLSVYWYQQSLDQGLQFLIQYYNGEERAKGNILERFSAQQFPDLHSELNLSSLELGDSALYFCASSTEQGSGEKLFFGSGTQLSVL.

The rearrangement joins TRBV11-2 to TRBJ1-2; D unclear. This CDR3 has 15 residues. The germline CDR1 and CDR2 sequences are SGHAT and FQNNGV. The ends were cut back, 4 bases at V and 2 bases at J, with 14 bases in the middle. CDR3: CASSWRRAENYGYTF. CDR3 nucleotides: TGTGCCAGCAGCTGGCGGAGGGCAGAGAACTATGGCTACACCTTC.

This CDR3 is CASSPSFTQFF. Written as DNA, the CDR3 is TGTGCCAGCTCACCGTCTTTTACGCAGTTCTTC. The rearrangement links TRBV18 to TRBJ2-1, with unresolved D. Trimming removed 3 bases at V and 12 bases at J, with 9 bases between. This CDR3 is 11 amino acids long. Germline V gives CDR1 KGHSH, CDR2 LQKENI.

This sequence joins TRBV6-5 and TRBJ2-6; D unclear. Trimming left V 6 bases short and J 0 bases short, with 6 bases between. CDR1 is MNHEY and CDR2 is SVGAGI in the germline V gene. The CDR3 contains 14 residues. This CDR3 is CASSSTSGANVLTF. In nucleotides, the CDR3 is TGTGCCAGCAGCAGCACCTCTGGGGCCAACGTCCTGACTTTC.

The chain joins TRBV30 to TRBJ2-1; D is unresolved. Trimming took 4 bases from V and 5 from J, leaving 15 bases between them. Germline-derived CDR1 and CDR2 are GTSNPN and SVGIG (reference sequence). The CDR3 runs to 14 residues. This chain's CDR3 is CAWTDVGRHNEQFF. DNA for the CDR3: TGTGCCTGGACTGACGTGGGCCGACACAATGAGCAGTTCTTC.

This rearrangement joins TRBV18 to TRBJ1-1, with a possible D match to TRBD1 (5 bases). The germline CDR1 and CDR2 sequences are KGHSH and LQKENI. The CDR3 spans 15 residues. Deletions cut 1 base from V and 1 base from J, with 10 bases between. The CDR3 coding sequence is TGTGCCAGCTCACCACTTCTCCAGGGGAACACTGAAGCTTTCTTT. This gives the protein CASSPLLQGNTEAFF.

The chain carries TRBV28 and TRBJ1-5; 9 nucleotides line up with TRBD1. There are 21 residues in the CDR3. V gave up 3 bases and J gave up 0 bases; unmatched junction bases: 18. CDR1 and CDR2 from the germline V gene are MDHEN and SYDVKM. The DNA for the CDR3 is TGTGCCAGCAGTTTCACCCGGGACAGGGCATCTCGCGACTATAGCAATCAGCCCCAGCATTTT. Its translation is CASSFTRDRASRDYSNQPQHF.

The V and J genes are TRBV29-1 and TRBJ2-3; 8 bases fit TRBD2. The J segment lost 5 bases and the V segment lost 5 bases, leaving 9 bases of the junction unmatched. Germline V gives CDR1 SQVTM, CDR2 ANQGSEA. CDR3 length: 14 residues. CDR3 DNA: TGCAGCGTTCTAGGACTAGCAAGTTTAGATACGCAGTATTTT. Translating it yields CSVLGLASLDTQYF.

The V gene is TRBV4-1, the J gene TRBJ2-2; D perhaps matches TRBD1 (6 bases). CDR1 MGHRA and CDR2 YSYEKL come from the germline V gene. Trimming took off 1 base at V and 4 bases at J, with 10 bases between the two ends. This CDR3 comprises 15 residues. The CDR3 loop reads CASSQGDTSTGELFF. CDR3 nucleotide sequence: TGCGCCAGCAGCCAAGGGGACACTTCCACCGGGGAGCTGTTTTTT.

V is TRBV5-1 and J is TRBJ2-5; TRBD1 matches at 7 bases. The better agreement between TRBJ2-7 and the DNA end casts doubt on the J call. Per the germline V gene, CDR1 is SGHRS and CDR2 is YFSETQ. The CDR3 loop spans 14 amino acids. The CDR3 is CASSWGTDSYEQYF. The CDR3 coding sequence is TGCGCCAGCAGCTGGGGGACAGACTCCTACGAGCAGTACTTC.

V gene TRBV9 combines with J gene TRBJ2-2; 16 bases align to TRBD2. The germline V gene encodes CDR1 SGDLS and CDR2 YYNGEE. This CDR3 comprises 18 residues. V lost 4 bases and J lost 4; bases outside the gene matches: 7. This CDR3 reads CASSLGTSGRGSTGELFF. The CDR3 coding sequence is TGTGCCAGCAGCCTAGGGACTAGCGGGAGGGGTAGCACCGGGGAGCTGTTTTTT.